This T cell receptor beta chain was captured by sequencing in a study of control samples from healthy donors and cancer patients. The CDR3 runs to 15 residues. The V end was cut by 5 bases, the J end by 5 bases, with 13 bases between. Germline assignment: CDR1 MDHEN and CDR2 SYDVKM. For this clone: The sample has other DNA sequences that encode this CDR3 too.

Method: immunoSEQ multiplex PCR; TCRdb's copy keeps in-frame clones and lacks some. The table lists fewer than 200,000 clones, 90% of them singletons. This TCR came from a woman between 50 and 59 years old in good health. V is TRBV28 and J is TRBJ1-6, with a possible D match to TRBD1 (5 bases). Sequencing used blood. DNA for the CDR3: TGTGCCAGCAGTCCCGGGGGTGTCAATAATTCACCCCTCCACTTT. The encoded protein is CASSPGGVNNSPLHF.